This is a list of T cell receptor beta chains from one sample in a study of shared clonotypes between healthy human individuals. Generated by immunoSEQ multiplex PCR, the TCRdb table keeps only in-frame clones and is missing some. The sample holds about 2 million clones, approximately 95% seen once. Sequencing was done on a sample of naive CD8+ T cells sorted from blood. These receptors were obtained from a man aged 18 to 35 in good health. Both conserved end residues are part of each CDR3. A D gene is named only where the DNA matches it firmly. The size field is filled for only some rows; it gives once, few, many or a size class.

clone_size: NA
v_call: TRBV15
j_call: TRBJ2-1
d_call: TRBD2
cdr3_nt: TGTGCCACCAGCAGAGACGAGACTAGCGGGAGGGTGGATGAGCAGTTCTTC
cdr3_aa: CATSRDETSGRVDEQFF

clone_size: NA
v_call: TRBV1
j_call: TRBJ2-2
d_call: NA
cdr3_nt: TGCACCAGCAGCCAAGAGTTTGGCGGGAGGCCCGGGGAGCTGTTTTTT
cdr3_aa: CTSSQEFGGRPGELFF

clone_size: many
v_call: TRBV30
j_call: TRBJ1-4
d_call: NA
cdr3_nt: TGTGCCTGGAGCATCTCAACTAATGAAAAACTGTTTTTT
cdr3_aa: CAWSISTNEKLFF

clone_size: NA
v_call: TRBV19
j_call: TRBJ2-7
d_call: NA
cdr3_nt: TGTGCCAGTAGTATGGCAGTGATTGCCTACGAGCAGTACTTC
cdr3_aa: CASSMAVIAYEQYF

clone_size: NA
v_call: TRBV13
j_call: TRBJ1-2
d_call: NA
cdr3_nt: TGTGCCAGCAGCTTTTGGGGGAACCACTATGGCTACACCTTC
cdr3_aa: CASSFWGNHYGYTF

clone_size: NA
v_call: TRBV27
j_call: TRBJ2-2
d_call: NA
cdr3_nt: TGTGCCAGCAGTTTACCCACAGTGGGTGTAGCCACCGGGGAGCTGTTTTTT
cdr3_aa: CASSLPTVGVATGELFF

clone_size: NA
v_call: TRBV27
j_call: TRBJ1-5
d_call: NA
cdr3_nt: TGTGCCAGCAGTTTCCCTGGGCAGCCCCAGCATTTT
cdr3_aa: CASSFPGQPQHF

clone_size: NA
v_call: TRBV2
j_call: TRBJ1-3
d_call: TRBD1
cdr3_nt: TGTGCCTCCCGGGACCCCCGGACAGGGGGTGGAAACACCATATATTTT
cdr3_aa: CASRDPRTGGGNTIYF

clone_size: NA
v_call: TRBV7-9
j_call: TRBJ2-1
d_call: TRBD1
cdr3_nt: TGTGCCGCCGATGGGACAGCAAAATACAATGAGCAGTTCTTC
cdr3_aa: CAADGTAKYNEQFF

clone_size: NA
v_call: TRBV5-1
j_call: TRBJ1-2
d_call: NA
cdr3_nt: TGCGCCAGCAGCTTGGAAACAGGGAGTGGTGGCTACACCTTC
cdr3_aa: CASSLETGSGGYTF

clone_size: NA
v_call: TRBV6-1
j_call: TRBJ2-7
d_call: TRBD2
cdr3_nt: TGTGCCAGCAGTGAAGGGACTAGCGGTTACGAGCAGTACTTC
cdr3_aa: CASSEGTSGYEQYF

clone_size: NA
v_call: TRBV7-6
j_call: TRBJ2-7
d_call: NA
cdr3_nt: TGTGCCAGCAGCATCCAGCCGACACCTATGATCGAGCAGTACTTC
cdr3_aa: CASSIQPTPMIEQYF

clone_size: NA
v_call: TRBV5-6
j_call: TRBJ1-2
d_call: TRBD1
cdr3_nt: TGTGCCAGCAGCTTGGCAACGCAGGGACAGAAATATGGCTACACCTTC
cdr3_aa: CASSLATQGQKYGYTF

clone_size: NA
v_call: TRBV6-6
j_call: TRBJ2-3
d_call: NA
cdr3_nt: TGTGCCAGCACCTTGACCTTCGATACGCAGTATTTT
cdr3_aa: CASTLTFDTQYF

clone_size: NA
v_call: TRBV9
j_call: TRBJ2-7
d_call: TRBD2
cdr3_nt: TGTGCCAGCAGCGCAACTAGCGGGGGAGCCTACGAGCAGTACTTC
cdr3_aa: CASSATSGGAYEQYF

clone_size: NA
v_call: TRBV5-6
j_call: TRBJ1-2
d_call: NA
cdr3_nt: TGTGCCAGCACCCGAGGTGGGGCTCATGGCTACACCTTC
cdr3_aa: CASTRGGAHGYTF

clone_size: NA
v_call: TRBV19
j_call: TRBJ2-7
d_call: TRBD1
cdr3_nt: TGTGCCAGTAGTCTAGGGGGCAACGAGCAGTACTTC
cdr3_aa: CASSLGGNEQYF

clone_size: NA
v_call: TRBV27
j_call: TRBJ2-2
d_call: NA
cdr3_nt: TGTGCCAGCACTTCCAACACCGGGGAGCTGTTTTTT
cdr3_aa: CASTSNTGELFF

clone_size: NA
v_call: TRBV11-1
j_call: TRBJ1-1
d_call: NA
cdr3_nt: TGTGCCAGCAGTAGCCAGGCCCGCACTGAAGCTTTCTTT
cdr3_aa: CASSSQARTEAFF

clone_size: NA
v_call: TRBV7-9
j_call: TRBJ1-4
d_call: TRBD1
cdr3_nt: TGTGCCAGCAGCCCACGACAGGGAGGGGAACGTGAAAAACTGTTTTTT
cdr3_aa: CASSPRQGGEREKLFF

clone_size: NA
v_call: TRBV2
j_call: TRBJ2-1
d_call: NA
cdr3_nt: TGTGCCAGGACCGGGAGAGGCTCCTACAATGAGCAGTTCTTC
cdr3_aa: CARTGRGSYNEQFF

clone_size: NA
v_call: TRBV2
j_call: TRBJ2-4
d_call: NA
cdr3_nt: TGTGCCAGCGGGACCCAGAGGAGTTTAAGCATTCAGTACTTC
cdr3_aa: CASGTQRSLSIQYF

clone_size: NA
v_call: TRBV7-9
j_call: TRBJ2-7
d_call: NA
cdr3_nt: TGTGCCAGCAGCTCCACCGAGTACGAGCAGTACTTC
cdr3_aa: CASSSTEYEQYF

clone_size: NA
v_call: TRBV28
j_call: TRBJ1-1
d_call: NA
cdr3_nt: TGTGCCAGCAGTTCGCCCCAGGCGGGACCCGGGGGATGGGAAGCTTTCTTT
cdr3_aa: CASSSPQAGPGGWEAFF